Each of the 8 T cell receptor beta chains below was sequenced from the same sample in a study of CD4 T cells in relation to SARS-CoV-2 and coronaviruses. The unexposed donors gave CD4+ T cells in about 2011-2019, prior to COVID-19. After about 11 days of culture, CD4+ T cells were isolated. For these receptors, no antigen is known. The assay was immunoSEQ multiplex PCR, and TCRdb's table has in-frame clones only and misses some. The profile shows about 21,000 clones, 74% of them singletons. The sample comprised CD4+ T cells from PBMCs, cultured in vitro. The origin of the receptors is a human donor in good health.

This rearrangement joins TRBV11-2 to TRBJ2-1; D may be TRBD1 or TRBD2 (5 bases each). Per germline, CDR1 SGHAT and CDR2 FQNNGV. The length of the CDR3 is 13 residues. V shed 1 base and J shed 7 bases, with 8 bases lying between them. The CDR3 is CASSLVGANEQFF. CDR3 sequence (DNA): TGTGCCAGCAGCTTAGTCGGGGCGAATGAGCAGTTCTTC.

The genes are TRBV6-4 and TRBJ2-2; unclear D gene. CDR1 and CDR2 from the germline V gene are MRHNA and SNTAGT. The CDR3 sequence is 16 residues long. V was cut by 4 bases and J by 1 base, with 13 bases left in between. This chain's CDR3 is CASSASGGMNTGELFF. In nucleotides, the CDR3 is TGTGCCAGCAGTGCTTCCGGCGGAATGAACACCGGGGAGCTGTTTTTT.

The chain couples TRBV5-8 to TRBJ1-1; D ambiguous. Trimming took off 4 bases at V and 4 bases at J, with 11 bases between the two ends. The CDR3 has 13 amino acids. Germline CDR1 and CDR2: SGHTS and YDEGEE. The CDR3 DNA reads TGTGCCAGCAGCCCCGAGTTGGGCACTGAAGCTTTCTTT. This gives the protein CASSPELGTEAFF.

This rearrangement joins TRBV27 to TRBJ1-1, with D unclear. CDR1 is MNHEY, CDR2 SMNVEV, per germline (reference sequence). The CDR3 is 14 amino acids. Trimming shortened V by 6 bases and J by 1 base, and 12 bases separated the two germline ends. CDR3 in amino acids: CASSPFRQNTEAFF. CDR3 bases: TGTGCCAGCAGCCCCTTTCGTCAGAACACTGAAGCTTTCTTT.

The CDR3 sequence is CASSRAGPYGYTF. The CDR3 DNA is TGTGCCAGCAGTAGGGCTGGACCATATGGCTACACCTTC. This chain links TRBV27 with TRBJ1-2; D is ambiguous. Looked up from germline, CDR1 is MNHEY and CDR2 is SMNVEV (reference sequence). V dropped 5 bases and J dropped 5 bases, with 12 bases sitting between them. The CDR3 runs to 13 residues.

The chain uses TRBV5-4 and TRBJ2-5; D call uncertain. V was trimmed by 0 bases and J by 5 bases, leaving 11 bases between them. CDR3 length equals 14 residues. CDR1 is SGHNT and CDR2 is YYREEE in the germline V gene (reference sequence). The chain's CDR3 is CASSLAPLGETQYF. The CDR3 nucleotides are TGTGCCAGCAGCTTGGCGCCTCTCGGGGAGACCCAGTACTTC.

This chain links TRBV5-1 with TRBJ1-6; TRBD1 matches at 8 bases. V shed 6 bases, J shed 10 bases, and the junction held 6 bases outside the gene matches. The germline CDR1 and CDR2 sequences are SGHRS and YFSETQ. This CDR3 region has 13 residues. CDR3 DNA sequence: TGCGCCAGCACGGACAGGGAGGAATCACCCCTCCACTTT. It codes for CASTDREESPLHF.

The chain has TRBV7-9 and TRBJ1-6; D call uncertain. Germline lookup yields CDR1 SEHNR and CDR2 FQNEAQ (reference sequence). V dropped 3 bases and J dropped 6 bases, with 9 bases sitting between them. The CDR3 runs to 14 residues. Here the CDR3 DNA reads TGTGCCAGCAGCTTCCTTGGGGTTAATTCACCCCTCCACTTT. Translated: CASSFLGVNSPLHF. Drawing the rest from reference TRBV7-9 and TRBJ1-6, the complete variable domain is DTGVSQNPRHKITKRGQNVTFRCDPISEHNRLYWYRQTLGQGPEFLTYFQNEAQLEKSRLLSDRFSAERPKGSFSTLEIQRTEQGDSAMYLCASSFLGVNSPLHFGNGTRLTVT.